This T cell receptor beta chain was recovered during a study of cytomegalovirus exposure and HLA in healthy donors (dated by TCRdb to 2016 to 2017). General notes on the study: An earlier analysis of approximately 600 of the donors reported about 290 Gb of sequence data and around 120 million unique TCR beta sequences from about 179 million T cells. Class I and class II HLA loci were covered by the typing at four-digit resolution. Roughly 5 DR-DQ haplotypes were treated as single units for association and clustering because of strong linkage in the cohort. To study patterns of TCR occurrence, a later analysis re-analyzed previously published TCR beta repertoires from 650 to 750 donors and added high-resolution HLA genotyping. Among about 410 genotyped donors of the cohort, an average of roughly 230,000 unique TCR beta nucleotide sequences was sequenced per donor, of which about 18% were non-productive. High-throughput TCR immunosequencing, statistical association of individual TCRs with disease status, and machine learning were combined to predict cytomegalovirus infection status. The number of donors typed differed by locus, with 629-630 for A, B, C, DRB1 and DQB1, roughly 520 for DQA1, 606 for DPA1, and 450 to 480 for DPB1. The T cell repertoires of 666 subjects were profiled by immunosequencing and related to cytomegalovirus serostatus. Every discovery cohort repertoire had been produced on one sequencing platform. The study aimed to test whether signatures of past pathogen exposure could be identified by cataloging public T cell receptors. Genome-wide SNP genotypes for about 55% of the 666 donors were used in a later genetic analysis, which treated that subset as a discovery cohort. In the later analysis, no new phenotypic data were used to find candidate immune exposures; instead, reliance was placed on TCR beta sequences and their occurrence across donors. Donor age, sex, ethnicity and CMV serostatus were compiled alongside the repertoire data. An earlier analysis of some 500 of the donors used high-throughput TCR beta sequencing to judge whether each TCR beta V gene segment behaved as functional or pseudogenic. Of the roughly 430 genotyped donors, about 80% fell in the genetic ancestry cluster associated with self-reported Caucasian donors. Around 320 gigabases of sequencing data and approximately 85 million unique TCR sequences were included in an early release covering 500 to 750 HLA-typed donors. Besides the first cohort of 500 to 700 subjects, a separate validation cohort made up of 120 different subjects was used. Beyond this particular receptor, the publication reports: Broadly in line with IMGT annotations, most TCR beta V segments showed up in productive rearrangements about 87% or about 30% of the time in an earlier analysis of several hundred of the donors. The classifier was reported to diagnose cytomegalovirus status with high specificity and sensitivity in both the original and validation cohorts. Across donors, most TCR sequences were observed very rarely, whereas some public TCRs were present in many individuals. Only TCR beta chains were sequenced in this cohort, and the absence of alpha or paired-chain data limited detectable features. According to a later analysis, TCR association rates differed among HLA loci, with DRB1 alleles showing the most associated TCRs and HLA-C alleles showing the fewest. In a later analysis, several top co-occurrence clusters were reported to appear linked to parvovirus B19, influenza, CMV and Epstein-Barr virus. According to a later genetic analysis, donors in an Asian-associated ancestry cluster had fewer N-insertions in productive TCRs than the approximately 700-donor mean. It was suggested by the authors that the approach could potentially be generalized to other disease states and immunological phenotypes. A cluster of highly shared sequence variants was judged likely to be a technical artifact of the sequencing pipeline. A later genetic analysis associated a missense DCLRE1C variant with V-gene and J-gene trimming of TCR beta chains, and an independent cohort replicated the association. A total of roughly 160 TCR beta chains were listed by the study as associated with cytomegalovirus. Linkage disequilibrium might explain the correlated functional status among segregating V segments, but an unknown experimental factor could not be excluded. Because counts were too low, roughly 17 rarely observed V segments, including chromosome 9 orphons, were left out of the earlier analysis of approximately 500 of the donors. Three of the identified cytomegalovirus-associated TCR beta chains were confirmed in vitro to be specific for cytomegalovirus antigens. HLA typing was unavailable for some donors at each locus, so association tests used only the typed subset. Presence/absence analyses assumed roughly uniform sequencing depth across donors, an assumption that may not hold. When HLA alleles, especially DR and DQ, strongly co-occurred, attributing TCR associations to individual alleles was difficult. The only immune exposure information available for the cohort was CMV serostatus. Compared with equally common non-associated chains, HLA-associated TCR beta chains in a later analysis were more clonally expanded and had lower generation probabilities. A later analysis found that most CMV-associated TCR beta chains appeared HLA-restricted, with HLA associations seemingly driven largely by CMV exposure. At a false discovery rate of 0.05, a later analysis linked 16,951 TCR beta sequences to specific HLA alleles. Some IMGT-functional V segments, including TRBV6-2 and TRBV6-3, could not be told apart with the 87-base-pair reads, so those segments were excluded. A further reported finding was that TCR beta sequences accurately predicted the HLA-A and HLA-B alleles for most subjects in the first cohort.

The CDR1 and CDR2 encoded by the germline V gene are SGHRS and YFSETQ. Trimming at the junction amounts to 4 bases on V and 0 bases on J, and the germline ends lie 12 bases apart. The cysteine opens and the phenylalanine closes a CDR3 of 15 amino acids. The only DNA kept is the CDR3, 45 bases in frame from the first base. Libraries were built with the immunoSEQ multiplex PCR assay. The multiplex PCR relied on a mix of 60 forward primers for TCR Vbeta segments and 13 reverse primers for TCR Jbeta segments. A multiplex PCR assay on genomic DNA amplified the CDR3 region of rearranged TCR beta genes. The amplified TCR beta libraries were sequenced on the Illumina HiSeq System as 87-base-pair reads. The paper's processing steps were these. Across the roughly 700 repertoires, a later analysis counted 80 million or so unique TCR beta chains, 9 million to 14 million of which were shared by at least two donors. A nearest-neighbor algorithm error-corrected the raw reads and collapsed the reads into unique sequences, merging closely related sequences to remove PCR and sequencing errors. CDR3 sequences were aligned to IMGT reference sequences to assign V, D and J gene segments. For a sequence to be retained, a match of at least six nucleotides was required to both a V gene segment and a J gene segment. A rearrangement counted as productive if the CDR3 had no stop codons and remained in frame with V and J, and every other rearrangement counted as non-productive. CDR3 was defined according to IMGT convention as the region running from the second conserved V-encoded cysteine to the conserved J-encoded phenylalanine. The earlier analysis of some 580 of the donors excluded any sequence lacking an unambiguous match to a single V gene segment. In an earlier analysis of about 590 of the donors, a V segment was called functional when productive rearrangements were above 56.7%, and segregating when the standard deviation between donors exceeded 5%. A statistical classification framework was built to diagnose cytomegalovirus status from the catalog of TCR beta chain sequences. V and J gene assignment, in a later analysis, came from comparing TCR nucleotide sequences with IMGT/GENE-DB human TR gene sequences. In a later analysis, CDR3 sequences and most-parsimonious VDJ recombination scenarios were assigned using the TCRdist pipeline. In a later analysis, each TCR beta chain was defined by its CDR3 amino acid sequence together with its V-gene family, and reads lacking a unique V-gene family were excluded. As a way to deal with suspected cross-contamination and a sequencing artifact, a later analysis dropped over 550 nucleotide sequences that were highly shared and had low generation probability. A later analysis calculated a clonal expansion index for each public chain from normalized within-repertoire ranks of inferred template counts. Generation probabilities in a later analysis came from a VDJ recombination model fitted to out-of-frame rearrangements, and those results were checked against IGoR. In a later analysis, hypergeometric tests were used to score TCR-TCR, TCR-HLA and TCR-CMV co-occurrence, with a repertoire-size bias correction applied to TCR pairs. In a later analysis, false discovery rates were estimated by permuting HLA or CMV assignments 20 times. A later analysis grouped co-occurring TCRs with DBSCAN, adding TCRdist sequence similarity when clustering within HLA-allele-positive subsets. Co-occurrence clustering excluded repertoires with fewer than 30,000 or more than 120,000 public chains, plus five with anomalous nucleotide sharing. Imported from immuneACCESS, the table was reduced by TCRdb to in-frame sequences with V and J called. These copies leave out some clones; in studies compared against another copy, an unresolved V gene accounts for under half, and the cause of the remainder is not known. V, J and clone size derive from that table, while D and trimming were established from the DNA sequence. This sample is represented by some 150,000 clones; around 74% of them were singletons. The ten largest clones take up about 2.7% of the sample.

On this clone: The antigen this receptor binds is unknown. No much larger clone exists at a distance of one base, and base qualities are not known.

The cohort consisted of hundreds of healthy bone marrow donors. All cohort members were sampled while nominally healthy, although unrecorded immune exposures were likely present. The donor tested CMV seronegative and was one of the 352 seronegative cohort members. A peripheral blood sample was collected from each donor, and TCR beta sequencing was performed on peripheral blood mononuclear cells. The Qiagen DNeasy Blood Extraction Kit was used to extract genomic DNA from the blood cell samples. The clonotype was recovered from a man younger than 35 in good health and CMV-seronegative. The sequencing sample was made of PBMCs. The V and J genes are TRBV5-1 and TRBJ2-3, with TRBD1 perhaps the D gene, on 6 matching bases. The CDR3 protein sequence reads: CASSDGQPSTDTQYF. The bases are TGCGCCAGCAGCGATGGACAGCCTAGCACAGATACGCAGTATTTT.